What follows are 21 T cell receptor beta chains derived from one specimen sequenced in a study of T cells after yellow fever vaccination. TCRdb redid the calling of the 5' RACE reads with MiXCR, one entry per CDR3 protein. This sample has 250,000 or so distinct CDR3 sequences, with more than 6.5% found just once. The specimen was CD4+ T cells sorted from PBMCs, collected on the day of the yellow fever booster vaccination. The receptors derive from a man aged 25-40 years who received the YFV17D yellow fever vaccine.

This clonotype was counted only a few times. CDR3 in DNA: TGTGCCTGGAAAAACTCTCCCTTAGGGGAGCTGTTTTTT. Amino acid sequence: CAWKNSPLGELFF. The chain recombines TRBV30 with TRBJ2-2; no clear D. Trimming shortened V by 4 bases and J by 8 bases, and 14 bases separated the two germline ends. The CDR3 has 13 residues. Germline V gene data show CDR1 as GTSNPN and CDR2 as SVGIG (reference sequence). Combining the CDR3 with reference TRBV30 and TRBJ2-2 gives the whole variable domain SQTIHQWPATLVQPVGSPLSLECTVEGTSNPNLYWYRQAAGRGLQLLFYSVGIGQISSEVPQNLSASRPQDRQFILSSKKLLLSDSGFYLCAWKNSPLGELFFGEGSRLTVL.

In its sample, this clonotype was seen many times. This rearrangement joins TRBV21-1 to TRBJ2-2. TRBV21-1 is deemed a pseudogene. CDR3 length: 16 residues. The CDR3, as DNA: TGTGCCAGCACTAGGAGAAGCTTACCGAACACCGGGGAGCTGTTTTTT. It translates to CASTRRSLPNTGELFF.

This clonotype appeared many times. V usage is TRBV6-2 or TRBV6-3 and J usage is TRBJ2-1, with D possibly matching TRBD2 (5 bases). V was pared by 2 bases and J by 9 bases, with 17 bases between. Per the germline V gene, CDR1 is MNHEY and CDR2 is SVGEGT. This CDR3 contains 15 residues. CDR3 protein: CASSYLVRSEGEQFF. CDR3 sequence (DNA): TGTGCCAGCAGTTACCTGGTTCGGTCCGAGGGTGAGCAGTTCTTC.

This clonotype was counted only a few times. Here the CDR3 reads CSVVGLQTQYF. The DNA for the CDR3 is TGCAGCGTTGTGGGGTTACAGACCCAGTACTTC. The rearrangement links TRBV29-1 to TRBJ2-5; no clear D gene. This CDR3 has 11 residues. Between the trimmed V and J ends, which lost 4 bases and 6 bases, there was a span of 9 bases. Germline CDR1 is SQVTM and CDR2 is ANQGSEA. Full variable domain (outside the CDR3, taken from reference TRBV29-1 and TRBJ2-5): SAVISQKPSRDICQRGTSLTIQCQVDSQVTMMFWYRQQPGQSLTLIATANQGSEATYESGFVIDKFPISRPNLTFSTLTVSNMSPEDSSIYLCSVVGLQTQYFGPGTRLLVL.

Many counts were recorded for this clonotype. The genes are TRBV6-5 and TRBJ1-2; D gene unclear. Between the trimmed V and J ends, which lost 4 bases and 0 bases, there was a span of 12 bases. In germline, CDR1 is MNHEY, CDR2 SVGAGI. The CDR3 is made up of 15 amino acids. CDR3 amino acids: CASSLYKEANYGYTF. CDR3 DNA sequence: TGTGCCAGCAGTTTGTACAAGGAAGCTAACTATGGCTACACCTTC.

The chain carries TRBV4-1 and TRBJ1-5; D unresolved. V was trimmed by 4 bases and J by 1 base, leaving 11 bases between them. Germline assignment: CDR1 MGHRA and CDR2 YSYEKL. CDR3 length: 15 residues. The CDR3 DNA is TGCGCCAGCAGCCCAACAAGGAGAAGCAATCAGCCCCAGCATTTT. Its protein is CASSPTRRSNQPQHF.

The rearrangement links TRBV20-1 to TRBJ1-6; D is unresolved. Trimming cost V 8 bases and J 0 bases, with 5 bases left between them. CDR3 size: 12 residues. The germline gives CDR1 DFQATT, CDR2 SNEGSKA (reference sequence). This chain's CDR3 is CSSSSYNSPLHF. The CDR3 region has the DNA TGCAGTTCGAGCTCCTATAATTCACCCCTCCACTTT.

On this clonotype: Germline is not matched at one junction end, which may reflect a read error. The CDR3 nucleotides read TGTGCCAGCAGCCTAGCCATTAGCGGGACACAGACCCAGTACTTC. Translation: CASSLAISGTQTQYF. The chain employs TRBV7-9 and TRBJ2-5, with 8 nucleotides matching TRBD2. The CDR3 loop spans 15 amino acids. The germline V gene encodes CDR1 SEHNR and CDR2 FQNEAQ (reference sequence).

This clonotype was seen many times. The rearrangement uses TRBV4-3 and TRBJ2-2; possible D gene TRBD1, 6 bases. CDR3 length equals 14 residues. Trimming removed 4 bases at V and 4 bases at J, with 10 bases between. Germline V gene data show CDR1 as LGHNA and CDR2 as YSLEER. The CDR3: CASSPDRGTGELFF. DNA of the CDR3: TGCGCCAGCAGCCCGGACAGAGGCACCGGGGAGCTGTTTTTT.

This clonotype was observed many times. This chain joins TRBV28 and TRBJ2-5, with D perhaps TRBD1 (7 bases). Trimming stripped 3 bases from V and 5 bases from J, with 10 bases between. From germline, CDR1 is MDHEN and CDR2 SYDVKM. The CDR3 is made up of 13 amino acids. The CDR3 region is CASSFAGGETQYF. The CDR3 nucleotides are TGTGCCAGCAGTTTTGCAGGGGGGGAGACCCAGTACTTC.

The rearrangement links TRBV24-1 to TRBJ2-1; D is ambiguous. The length of the CDR3 is 11 residues. Germline V gene lookup returns CDR1 KGHDR and CDR2 SFDVKD. The ends were cut back, 5 bases at V and 7 bases at J, with 5 bases in the middle. The CDR3 bases are TGTGCCACCAGTGCCGGGAATGAGCAGTTCTTC. It encodes CATSAGNEQFF.

This clonotype was counted many times. This sequence joins TRBV29-1 and TRBJ2-1; D is possibly TRBD2 (6 bases). The V end was cut by 6 bases, the J end by 7 bases, with 22 bases between. CDR3 length equals 15 residues. The germline V gene has CDR1 SQVTM and CDR2 ANQGSEA. CDR3: CSVVRRGGIGNEQFF. In nucleotides, the CDR3 is TGCAGCGTGGTCCGGCGCGGCGGGATTGGGAATGAGCAGTTCTTC.

This clonotype has ten or more counts. The chain uses TRBV4-3 and TRBJ2-1, with D possibly being TRBD1 (6 bases). Germline V CDR1 and CDR2: LGHNA, YSLEER. CDR3 length: 16 amino acids. The V end lost 2 bases, the J end lost 4 bases, and 15 bases lay between the germline ends. CDR3 in DNA: TGCGCCAGCAGCCAAATCTTTGCCGGGACATACAATGAGCAGTTCTTC. Translated: CASSQIFAGTYNEQFF.

The chain uses TRBV12-3 or TRBV12-4 and TRBJ1-1; no reliable D call. Trimming shortened V by 4 bases and J by 0 bases, and 12 bases separated the two germline ends. CDR3 length equals 15 residues. The DNA of the CDR3 is TGTGCCAGCAGTTGGTCGAGTCGGCTGAACACTGAAGCTTTCTTT. Translation: CASSWSSRLNTEAFF.

This clonotype was detected a few times. The chain joins TRBV7-2 to TRBJ2-7; D uncertain. V lost 7 bases to trimming and J lost 0 bases, with 10 bases between them. Germline lookup yields CDR1 SGHTA and CDR2 FQGNSA. The CDR3 is 13 residues long. The CDR3 is CASTPLSSYEQYF. CDR3 coding DNA: TGTGCCAGCACCCCTCTTAGCTCCTACGAGCAGTACTTC.

The V call is TRBV18, the J call TRBJ1-2; TRBD1 aligns across 7 bases. This CDR3 spans 12 amino acids. Germline loops: CDR1 KGHSH, CDR2 LQKENI. V dropped 3 bases and J dropped 10; count of bases not matched to a gene: 5. The CDR3 coding sequence is TGTGCCAGCTCACCTCGGGACAGTGCCTACACCTTC. It yields the protein CASSPRDSAYTF.

The CDR3 coding sequence is TGCAGTGCCCTAGCGGGAGGGCCCTCTGATGAGCAGTTCTTC. As protein: CSALAGGPSDEQFF. V gene TRBV20-1 combines with J gene TRBJ2-1, with TRBD2 matching over 12 bases. The V and J ends lost 6 bases and 8 bases, in that order; junction bases with no gene match: 8. Germline assignment: CDR1 DFQATT and CDR2 SNEGSKA (reference sequence). The CDR3 contains 14 residues.

This clonotype was counted a few times. V and J are TRBV18 and TRBJ2-7; the match to TRBD1 covers 9 bases. From germline, CDR1 is KGHSH and CDR2 LQKENI. The length of the CDR3 is 14 residues. Losses at the gene ends were 3 bases for V and 6 bases for J; bases not matched to a gene: 6. CDR3 nucleotides: TGTGCCAGCTCACCCCGGACAGGGGATGCCGAGCAGTACTTC. Residues: CASSPRTGDAEQYF.

This clonotype was detected only a few times. The chain joins TRBV5-4 to TRBJ2-7; D tentatively reads TRBD1 or TRBD2 (5 bases each). The germline CDR1 and CDR2 sequences are SGHNT and YYREEE (reference sequence). This CDR3 is built from 11 residues. The germline V and J ends were trimmed by 4 bases and 7 bases, with 9 bases remaining between them. The CDR3 nucleotides read TGTGCCAGCAGCGGGGGAGTAGAGCAGTACTTC. This codes for CASSGGVEQYF.

This sequence joins TRBV20-1 and TRBJ2-3; tentatively, D is TRBD2 (6 bases). Germline CDR1 and CDR2: DFQATT and SNEGSKA (reference sequence). The V and J ends lost 6 bases and 6 bases respectively, with 13 bases between them. The CDR3 runs to 12 residues. CDR3: CSALLGRDTQYF. The CDR3 region has the DNA TGCAGTGCACTTCTGGGGAGGGATACGCAGTATTTT.

V is TRBV2 and J is TRBJ2-7; 11 bases are shared with TRBD2. V dropped 7 bases and J dropped 1; count of bases not matched to a gene: 3. Germline V gives CDR1 SNHLY, CDR2 FYNNEI. The CDR3 has 14 residues. CDR3 residues: CASKGLAVSYEQYF. The CDR3 DNA follows: TGTGCCAGCAAGGGACTAGCGGTTTCCTACGAGCAGTACTTC.